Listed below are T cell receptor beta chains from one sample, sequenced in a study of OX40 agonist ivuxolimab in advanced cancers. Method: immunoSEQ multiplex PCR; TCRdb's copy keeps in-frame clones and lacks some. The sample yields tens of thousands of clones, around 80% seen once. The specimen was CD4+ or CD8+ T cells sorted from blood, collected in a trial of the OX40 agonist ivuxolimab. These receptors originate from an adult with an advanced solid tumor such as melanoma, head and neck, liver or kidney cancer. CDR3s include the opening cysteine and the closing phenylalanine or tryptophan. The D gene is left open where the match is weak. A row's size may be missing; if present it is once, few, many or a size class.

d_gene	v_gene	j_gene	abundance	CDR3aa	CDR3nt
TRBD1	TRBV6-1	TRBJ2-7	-	CASSDYGTGRDEQYF	TGTGCCAGCAGTGACTACGGGACAGGGCGAGACGAGCAGTACTTC
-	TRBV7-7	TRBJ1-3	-	CASSPESGNTIYF	TGTGCCAGCAGCCCTGAGTCGGGAAACACCATATATTTT
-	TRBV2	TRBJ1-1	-	CASMVQGSEAFF	TGTGCCAGCATGGTCCAGGGGTCTGAAGCTTTCTTT
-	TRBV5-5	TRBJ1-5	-	CASSLMDPNSNQPQHF	TGTGCCAGCAGCTTGATGGACCCCAATAGCAATCAGCCCCAGCATTTT
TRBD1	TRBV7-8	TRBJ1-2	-	CASSRTGVKGYTF	TGTGCCAGCAGCCGGACAGGGGTAAAGGGCTACACCTTC
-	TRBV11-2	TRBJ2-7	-	CASSLVIGQGTYEQYF	TGTGCCAGCAGCTTAGTAATCGGGCAGGGAACCTACGAGCAGTACTTC
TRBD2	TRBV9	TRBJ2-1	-	CASSDTSGSLNEQFF	TGTGCCAGCAGCGACACTAGCGGGAGCTTGAATGAGCAGTTCTTC
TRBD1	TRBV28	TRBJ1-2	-	CASSLGGTGLYGYTF	TGTGCCAGCAGTTTAGGGGGGACAGGTCTATATGGCTACACCTTC
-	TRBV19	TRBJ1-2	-	CASSIQGTGYGYTF	TGTGCCAGTAGTATACAGGGCACCGGCTATGGCTACACCTTC
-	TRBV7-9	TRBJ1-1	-	CASSETLPGQGDTEAFF	TGTGCCAGCAGCGAAACTCTCCCCGGGCAGGGAGACACTGAAGCTTTCTTT
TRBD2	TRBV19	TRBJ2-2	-	CASSRTSGTGELFF	TGTGCCAGTAGTCGGACTAGCGGCACCGGGGAGCTGTTTTTT
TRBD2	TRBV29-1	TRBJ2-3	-	CSVEGGRGIDTQYF	TGCAGCGTTGAGGGCGGGAGAGGGATAGATACGCAGTATTTT
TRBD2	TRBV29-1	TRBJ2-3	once	CSVSGRGDTDTQYF	TGCAGCGTTAGCGGGAGAGGAGACACAGATACGCAGTATTTT
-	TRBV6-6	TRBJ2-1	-	CASRGPGTATYNEQFF	TGTGCCAGCAGGGGACCCGGGACCGCAACCTACAATGAGCAGTTCTTC
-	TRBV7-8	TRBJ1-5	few	CASSLEDSNQPQHF	TGTGCCAGCAGCTTAGAAGATAGCAATCAGCCCCAGCATTTT
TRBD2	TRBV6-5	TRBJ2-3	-	CASISVQRETDTQYF	TGTGCCAGTATCTCTGTCCAGCGGGAGACAGATACGCAGTATTTT
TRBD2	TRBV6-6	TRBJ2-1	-	CASSYSRTSGNNEQFF	TGTGCCAGCAGTTACTCCCGGACTAGCGGAAACAATGAGCAGTTCTTC
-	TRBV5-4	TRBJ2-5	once	CASSLYRGGETQYF	TGTGCCAGCAGCTTGTACAGGGGAGGGGAGACCCAGTACTTC
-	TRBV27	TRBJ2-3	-	CASSLRRDSTDTQYF	TGTGCCAGCAGTTTACGCCGGGACAGCACAGATACGCAGTATTTT
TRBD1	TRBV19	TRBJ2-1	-	CASSGRDRGSNEQFF	TGTGCCAGTAGTGGCCGGGACAGGGGGAGCAATGAGCAGTTCTTC
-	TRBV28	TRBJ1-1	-	CASSAWTSGAFF	TGTGCCAGCAGTGCATGGACGTCCGGGGCTTTCTTT
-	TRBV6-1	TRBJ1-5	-	CASSEDGARHQPQHF	TGTGCCAGCAGTGAGGACGGTGCCAGACATCAGCCCCAGCATTTT
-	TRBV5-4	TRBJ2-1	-	CASSLGRSSYNEQFF	TGTGCCAGCAGCTTGGGGCGGAGCTCCTACAATGAGCAGTTCTTC
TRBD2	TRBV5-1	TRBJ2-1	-	CASSLSLAGGPSVNEQFF	TGCGCCAGCAGCTTGAGTCTAGCGGGAGGGCCTTCCGTCAATGAGCAGTTCTTC
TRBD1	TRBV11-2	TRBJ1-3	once	CASSSYRGSGNTIYF	TGTGCCAGCAGCTCTTACAGGGGCTCTGGAAACACCATATATTTT
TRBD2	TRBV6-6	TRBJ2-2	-	CASRTSGMTGELFF	TGTGCCAGCAGGACTAGCGGGATGACCGGGGAGCTGTTTTTT
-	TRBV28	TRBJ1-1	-	CASSLGTYTTEAFF	TGTGCCAGCAGTTTGGGAACCTATACCACTGAAGCTTTCTTT
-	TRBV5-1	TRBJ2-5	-	CASSLTVRDTQETQYF	TGCGCCAGCAGCTTGACCGTCCGGGACACACAAGAGACCCAGTACTTC
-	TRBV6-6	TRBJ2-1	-	CASSQTGPLYNEQFF	TGTGCCAGCAGTCAAACAGGGCCCCTGTACAATGAGCAGTTCTTC
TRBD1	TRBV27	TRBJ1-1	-	CASRFRGTENTEAFF	TGTGCCAGCAGATTTCGGGGGACAGAGAACACTGAAGCTTTCTTT
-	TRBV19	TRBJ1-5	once	CASSRYRDGSNQPQHF	TGTGCCAGTAGTAGATACCGGGACGGAAGCAATCAGCCCCAGCATTTT
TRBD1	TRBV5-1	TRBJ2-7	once	CASSFQGARNEQYF	TGCGCCAGCAGCTTCCAGGGGGCTAGAAACGAGCAGTACTTC
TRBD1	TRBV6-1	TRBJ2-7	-	CASRRDRDAYEQYF	TGTGCCAGCAGGAGAGACAGGGACGCCTACGAGCAGTACTTC
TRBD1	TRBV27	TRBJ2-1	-	CASSRGDRFHNEQFF	TGTGCCAGCAGTCGAGGGGACAGGTTCCACAATGAGCAGTTCTTC
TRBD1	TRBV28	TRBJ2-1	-	CASSPRQGRNEQFF	TGTGCCAGCAGTCCCAGACAGGGGCGCAATGAGCAGTTCTTC
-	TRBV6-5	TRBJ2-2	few	CASSIGTLGTGELFF	TGTGCCAGCAGTATCGGGACCCTGGGGACCGGGGAGCTGTTTTTT
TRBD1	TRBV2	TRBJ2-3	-	CASSSRTGALDTDTQYF	TGTGCCAGCAGTTCCCGGACAGGGGCCTTGGACACAGATACGCAGTATTTT
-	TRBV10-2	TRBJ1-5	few	CASTRPGRYQPQHF	TGCGCCAGCACCCGTCCGGGCAGGTATCAGCCCCAGCATTTT
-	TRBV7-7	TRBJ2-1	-	CASSPSRGNEQFF	TGTGCCAGCAGCCCGAGCCGGGGCAATGAGCAGTTCTTC
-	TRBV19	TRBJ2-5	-	CASSGGTRQETQYF	TGTGCCAGTAGTGGCGGAACGCGGCAAGAGACCCAGTACTTC
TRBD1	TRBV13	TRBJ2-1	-	CASSQRGTGVSGESYNEQFF	TGTGCCAGCAGCCAAAGGGGGACAGGGGTGTCGGGAGAATCCTACAATGAGCAGTTCTTC
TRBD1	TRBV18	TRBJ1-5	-	CASSVGTDNQPQHF	TGTGCCAGCTCAGTGGGGACAGATAATCAGCCCCAGCATTTT
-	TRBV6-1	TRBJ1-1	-	CASTFGPGLTEAFF	TGTGCCAGCACATTCGGTCCGGGTCTCACTGAAGCTTTCTTT
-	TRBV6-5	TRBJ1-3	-	CASSPDRSSGNTIYF	TGTGCCAGCAGTCCTGACAGGAGCTCTGGAAACACCATATATTTT
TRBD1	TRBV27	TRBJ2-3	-	CASRRLRDRGPDTQYF	TGTGCCAGCAGAAGACTCCGGGACAGGGGGCCAGATACGCAGTATTTT
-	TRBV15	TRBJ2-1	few	CATSRDGLGRDEQFF	TGTGCCACCAGCAGAGACGGGCTAGGAAGGGATGAGCAGTTCTTC
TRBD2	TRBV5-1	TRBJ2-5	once	CASSPTSSAGSAKTQYF	TGCGCCAGCAGCCCCACTTCGTCAGCGGGGAGTGCCAAGACCCAGTACTTC
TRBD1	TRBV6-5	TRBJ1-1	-	CASSKDRGRSEAFF	TGTGCCAGCAGTAAGGACAGGGGGAGGTCTGAAGCTTTCTTT
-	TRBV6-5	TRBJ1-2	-	CASSKGQLSYGYTF	TGTGCCAGCAGCAAAGGACAGTTATCCTATGGCTACACCTTC
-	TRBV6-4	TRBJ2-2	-	CASSVRPTGYANTGELFF	TGTGCCAGCAGTGTAAGGCCGACAGGATATGCGAACACCGGGGAGCTGTTTTTT
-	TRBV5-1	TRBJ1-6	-	CASSLGETAVSPLHF	TGCGCCAGCAGCCTTGGGGAGACAGCAGTTTCACCCCTCCACTTT